Below, one T cell receptor (beta chain) is given with its context. Profiling relied on immunoSEQ multiplex PCR, and the TCRdb table lists in-frame clones only, not all of them. The repertoire holds about 250,000 clones, with roughly nine tenths as singletons. The CDR3 loop spans 17 amino acids. From germline, CDR1 is LNHDA and CDR2 SQIVND (reference sequence). The J segment lost 2 bases and the V segment lost 7 bases, leaving 9 bases of the junction unmatched. This sample was included in a study of blood T cell repertoires in COVID-19. V usage is TRBV19 and J usage is TRBJ2-6; TRBD1 agrees at 9 bases. Source material: peripheral blood. This sequence was found in a woman aged 55-70 years who had recovered from COVID-19. The CDR3, as DNA: TGTGCCAGTACCCAGCCCAGGGACAGGGCTGGGGCCAACGTCCTGACTTTC. Amino acids: CASTQPRDRAGANVLTF.